This is a list of T cell receptor beta chains from one sample in a study of cytomegalovirus exposure and HLA in healthy donors. Assay used: immunoSEQ multiplex PCR; TCRdb lists only in-frame clones, some missing. The sample contains about 160,000 clones, more than 80% of which appear only once. The sample comprised PBMCs. The source of these receptors is a woman younger than 35 in good health and CMV-seronegative. Each CDR3 is given with its conserved first and last residue. The D gene is left open where the match is weak. Clone size is not always given. Where it is, it says once, few, many or a class for expanded clones.

j_gene | len | v_gene | abundance | d_gene | CDR3nt | CDR3aa
TRBJ1-3 | 15 | TRBV2 | - | - | TGTGCCAGCAGTGAAGAGGGGCCTAGGGGAAACACCATATATTTT | CASSEEGPRGNTIYF
TRBJ1-2 | 14 | TRBV29-1 | - | - | TGCAGCGTTGCGATAGCCGCTGATGACTATGGCTACACCTTC | CSVAIAADDYGYTF
TRBJ2-2 | 14 | TRBV6-5 | few | - | TGTGCCAGCAGTTACAGGGGTAACACCGGGGAGCTGTTTTTT | CASSYRGNTGELFF
TRBJ2-1 | 14 | TRBV6-5 | - | TRBD2 | TGTGCCAGCAGTTCACCGGGGGGGCACAATGAGCAGTTCTTC | CASSSPGGHNEQFF
TRBJ2-7 | 14 | TRBV11-2 | - | TRBD1 | TGTGCCAGCAGCTTAGACAGGGGGCAGCACGAGCAGTACTTC | CASSLDRGQHEQYF
TRBJ1-1 | 15 | TRBV19 | once | TRBD1 | TGTGCCAGTAGCCACCCGGGACAGGGCCACACTGAAGCTTTCTTT | CASSHPGQGHTEAFF
TRBJ2-1 | 14 | TRBV7-2 | - | TRBD2 | TGTGCCAGCAGCTTAGGGGGAGGGCCGAGTGAGCAGTTCTTC | CASSLGGGPSEQFF
TRBJ2-7 | 13 | TRBV18 | - | - | TGTGCCAGCTCACCAGCCAGGGGTTACGAGCAGTACTTC | CASSPARGYEQYF
TRBJ1-1 | 13 | TRBV5-1 | - | - | TGCGCCAGCAGGCCAGGGCCTGACACTGAAGCTTTCTTT | CASRPGPDTEAFF
TRBJ1-2 | 16 | TRBV9 | - | - | TGTGCCAGCAGCGCCCAGCAGCGGGGCACTAACTATGGCTACACCTTC | CASSAQQRGTNYGYTF
TRBJ2-1 | 18 | TRBV5-6 | - | TRBD2 | TGTGCCAGCAGCTTGGGGGGACTAGCGGGTGTTGGGAACAATGAGCAGTTCTTC | CASSLGGLAGVGNNEQFF
TRBJ2-3 | 15 | TRBV28 | few | TRBD2 | TGTGCCAGCAGCATAAGCGGGAGTGCCCCAGATACGCAGTATTTT | CASSISGSAPDTQYF
TRBJ2-1 | 15 | TRBV2 | - | - | TGTGCCAGCAGTGCCGAGCTCGGGTTACGCAATGAGCGGTTCTTC | CASSAELGLRNERFF
TRBJ2-5 | 14 | TRBV7-9 | - | - | TGTGCCAGCAGCTTAGCGGCAGGGGAAGAGACCCAGTACTTC | CASSLAAGEETQYF
TRBJ2-3 | 16 | TRBV7-9 | - | - | TGTGCCAGCAGCTCGGGAGGGGGCCGCAGCACAGATACGCAGTATTTT | CASSSGGGRSTDTQYF
TRBJ2-7 | 12 | TRBV29-1 | - | - | TGCAGCGTTGGAGCAGGGGCCTACGAGCAGTACTTC | CSVGAGAYEQYF
TRBJ1-1 | 17 | TRBV27 | - | TRBD1 | TGTGCCAGCAGTTTATCGGTCACAGGGGGTTTAAGCACTGAAGCTTTCTTT | CASSLSVTGGLSTEAFF
TRBJ1-1 | 14 | TRBV6-1 | once | TRBD1 | TGTGCCAGCAGGTCGGGGACAGCGAACACTGAAGCTTTCTTT | CASRSGTANTEAFF
TRBJ1-2 | 14 | TRBV5-1 | - | - | TGCGCCAGCAGCTTGGGGCCCGGGGGCTATGGCTACACCTTC | CASSLGPGGYGYTF
TRBJ1-3 | 13 | TRBV30 | - | - | TGTGCCTGGAGCCTATACTCTGGAAACACCATATATTTT | CAWSLYSGNTIYF
TRBJ2-7 | 15 | TRBV6-5 | - | TRBD2 | TGTGCCAGCAGAAATAGCGGGAGAGGCTGGGAAGAGCAGTACTTC | CASRNSGRGWEEQYF
TRBJ1-1 | 13 | TRBV5-1 | - | - | TGCGCCAGCAGCTTGGCGGGGGTGACTGAAGCTTTCTTT | CASSLAGVTEAFF